This TCR beta chain was captured in a study of PD-L1 blockade in urothelial cancer. Overall study context: A median approximately 140,000 T cells were found in blood samples.

Repertoires were generated with immunoSEQ multiplex PCR, while TCRdb's copy carries only in-frame clones and drops some. The repertoire holds some 30,000 clones, around 87% seen once, with approximately 1.8% in the top ten. V was cut by 1 base and J by 4 bases, with 7 bases left in between. Germline V gene data show CDR1 as SGHNT and CDR2 as YYREEE (reference sequence). The CDR3 extends over 13 amino acids. This sequence joins TRBV5-4 and TRBJ2-3; D is unresolved. This receptor was obtained from a man aged 50-60 years with urothelial cancer. Sequences were derived from PBMCs, sampled around atezolizumab (anti-PD-L1) treatment. The DNA for the CDR3 is TGTGCCAGCAGCTTGCTCGCGTCAGATACGCAGTATTTT. This gives the protein CASSLLASDTQYF.